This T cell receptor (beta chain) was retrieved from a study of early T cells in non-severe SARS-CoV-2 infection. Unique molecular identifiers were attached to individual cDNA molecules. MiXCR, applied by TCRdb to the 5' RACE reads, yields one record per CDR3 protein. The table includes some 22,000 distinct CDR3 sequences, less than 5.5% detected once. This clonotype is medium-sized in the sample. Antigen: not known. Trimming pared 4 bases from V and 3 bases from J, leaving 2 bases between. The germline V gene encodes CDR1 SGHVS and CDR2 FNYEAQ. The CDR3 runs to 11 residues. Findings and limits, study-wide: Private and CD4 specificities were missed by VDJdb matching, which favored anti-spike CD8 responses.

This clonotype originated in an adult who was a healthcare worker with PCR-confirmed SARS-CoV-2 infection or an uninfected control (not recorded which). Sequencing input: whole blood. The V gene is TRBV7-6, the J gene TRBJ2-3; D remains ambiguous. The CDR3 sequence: CASSSTDTQYF. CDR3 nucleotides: TGTGCCAGCAGCTCAACAGATACGCAGTATTTT.